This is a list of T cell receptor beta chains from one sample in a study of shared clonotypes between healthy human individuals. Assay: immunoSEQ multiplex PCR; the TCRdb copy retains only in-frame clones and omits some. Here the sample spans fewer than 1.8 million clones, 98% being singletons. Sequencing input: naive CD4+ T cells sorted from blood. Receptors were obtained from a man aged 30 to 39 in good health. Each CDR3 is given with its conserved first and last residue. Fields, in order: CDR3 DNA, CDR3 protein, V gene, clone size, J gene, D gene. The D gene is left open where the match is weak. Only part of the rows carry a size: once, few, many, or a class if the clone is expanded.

cdr3_nt: TGTGCCAGCAGTTACGGACATTCTGGGGCAGATACGCAGTATTTT
cdr3_aa: CASSYGHSGADTQYF
v_call: TRBV6-5
clone_size: NA
j_call: TRBJ2-3
d_call: NA

cdr3_nt: TGTGCCAGCAGCTTCACCGGGACGGCGAACACTGAAGCTTTCTTT
cdr3_aa: CASSFTGTANTEAFF
v_call: TRBV5-5
clone_size: NA
j_call: TRBJ1-1
d_call: NA

cdr3_nt: TGTGCCAGCAGCGGCGGGACAGAGTCCGGCTACACCTTC
cdr3_aa: CASSGGTESGYTF
v_call: TRBV9
clone_size: NA
j_call: TRBJ1-2
d_call: TRBD1

cdr3_nt: TGTGCCAGCAGTGACCTTAGCGGGAGGGCCGCTTACGAGCAGTACTTC
cdr3_aa: CASSDLSGRAAYEQYF
v_call: TRBV6-1
clone_size: NA
j_call: TRBJ2-7
d_call: TRBD2

cdr3_nt: TGTGCCAGCAGCTTAGGGGGTTCTGGGGCCAACGTCCTGACTTTC
cdr3_aa: CASSLGGSGANVLTF
v_call: TRBV13
clone_size: NA
j_call: TRBJ2-6
d_call: NA

cdr3_nt: TGCAGTGCTAGAATCCAAGAGACCCAGTACTTC
cdr3_aa: CSARIQETQYF
v_call: TRBV20-1
clone_size: NA
j_call: TRBJ2-5
d_call: NA

cdr3_nt: TGTGCCAGCAGACTACCGGGACTAGCTTTCAATGAGCAGTTCTTC
cdr3_aa: CASRLPGLAFNEQFF
v_call: TRBV5-4
clone_size: NA
j_call: TRBJ2-1
d_call: TRBD2

cdr3_nt: TGTGCCAGCGATTTGAACACTGAAGCTTTCTTT
cdr3_aa: CASDLNTEAFF
v_call: TRBV2
clone_size: once
j_call: TRBJ1-1
d_call: NA

cdr3_nt: TGTGCCAGCAGCTTAGGGCCTAGCAGTAGCACAGATACGCAGTATTTT
cdr3_aa: CASSLGPSSSTDTQYF
v_call: TRBV11-2
clone_size: NA
j_call: TRBJ2-3
d_call: NA

cdr3_nt: TGTGCCAGTAGTATCTCCCATCGTAGCTCCCCCTATGGCTACACCTTC
cdr3_aa: CASSISHRSSPYGYTF
v_call: TRBV19
clone_size: NA
j_call: TRBJ1-2
d_call: NA

cdr3_nt: TGTGCCCGGAGGGAAGGCGTAGCCAAAAACATTCAGTACTTC
cdr3_aa: CARREGVAKNIQYF
v_call: TRBV6-5
clone_size: NA
j_call: TRBJ2-4
d_call: NA

cdr3_nt: TGTGCCAGCTCACCTCCGGGACAGGGGCAAGATACGCAGTATTTT
cdr3_aa: CASSPPGQGQDTQYF
v_call: TRBV18
clone_size: NA
j_call: TRBJ2-3
d_call: TRBD1

cdr3_nt: TGCGCCAGCAGCCCGGGGATAATGGCCGGGGAGCTGTTTTTT
cdr3_aa: CASSPGIMAGELFF
v_call: TRBV5-1
clone_size: NA
j_call: TRBJ2-2
d_call: NA

cdr3_nt: TGTGCCAGTAAGGGGGACAGACTGAACACTGAAGCTTTCTTT
cdr3_aa: CASKGDRLNTEAFF
v_call: TRBV19
clone_size: NA
j_call: TRBJ1-1
d_call: TRBD1

cdr3_nt: TGTGCCAGCTCACCAACGACAGGGTCGAACACTGAAGCTTTCTTT
cdr3_aa: CASSPTTGSNTEAFF
v_call: TRBV18
clone_size: NA
j_call: TRBJ1-1
d_call: TRBD1